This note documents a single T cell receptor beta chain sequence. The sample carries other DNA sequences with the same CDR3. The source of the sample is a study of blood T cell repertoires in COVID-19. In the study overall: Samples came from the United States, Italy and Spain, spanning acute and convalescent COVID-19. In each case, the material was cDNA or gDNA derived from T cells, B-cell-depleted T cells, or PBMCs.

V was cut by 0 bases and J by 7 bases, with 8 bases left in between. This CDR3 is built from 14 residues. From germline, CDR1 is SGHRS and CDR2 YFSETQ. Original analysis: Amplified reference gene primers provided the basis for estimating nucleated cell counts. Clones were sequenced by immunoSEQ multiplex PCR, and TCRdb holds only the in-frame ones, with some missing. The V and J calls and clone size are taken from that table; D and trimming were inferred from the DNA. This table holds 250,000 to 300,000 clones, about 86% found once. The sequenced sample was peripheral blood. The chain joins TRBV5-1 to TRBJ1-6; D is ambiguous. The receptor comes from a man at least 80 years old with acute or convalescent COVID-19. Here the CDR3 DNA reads TGCGCCAGCAGCTTGGGGACGGGGAATTCACCCCTCCACTTT. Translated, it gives CASSLGTGNSPLHF.